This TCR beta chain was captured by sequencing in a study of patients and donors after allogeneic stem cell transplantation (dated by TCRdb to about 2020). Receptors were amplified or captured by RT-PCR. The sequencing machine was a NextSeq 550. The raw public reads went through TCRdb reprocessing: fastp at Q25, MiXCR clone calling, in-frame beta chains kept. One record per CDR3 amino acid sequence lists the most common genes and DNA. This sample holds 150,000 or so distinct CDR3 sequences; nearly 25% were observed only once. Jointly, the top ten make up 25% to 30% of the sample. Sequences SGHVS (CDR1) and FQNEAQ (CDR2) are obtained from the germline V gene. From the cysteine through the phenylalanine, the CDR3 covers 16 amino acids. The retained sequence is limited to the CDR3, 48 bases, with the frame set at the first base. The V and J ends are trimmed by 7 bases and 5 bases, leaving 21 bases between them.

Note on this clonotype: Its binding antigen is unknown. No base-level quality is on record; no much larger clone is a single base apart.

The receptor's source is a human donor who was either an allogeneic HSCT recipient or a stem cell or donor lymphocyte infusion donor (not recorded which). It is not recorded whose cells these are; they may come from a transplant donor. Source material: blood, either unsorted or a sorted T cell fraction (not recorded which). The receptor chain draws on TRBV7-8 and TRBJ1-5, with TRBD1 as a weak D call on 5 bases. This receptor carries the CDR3 CASNSYGAVRDQPQHF. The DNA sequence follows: TGTGCCAGCAACTCCTACGGGGCGGTTCGGGATCAGCCCCAGCATTTT.